This T cell receptor beta chain comes out of a study of blood T cells in healthy people across ages (dated by TCRdb to about 2015). About the investigation overall: Template switching captured roughly one uniquely barcoded TCR beta cDNA molecule per two T cells in model experiments. To track age-related changes in TCR beta repertoire diversity, the study relied on deep sequencing normalized with unique cDNA molecular identifiers. The donors were split into four age groups: young (average 16 years), middle-aged (more than 35), aged (about 62) and long-lived (under 85). To avoid experimental bias, donors of different ages were spread randomly across the sequencing lanes. The study analyzed two additional independent replicas of 1 million unique cDNA reads from the same blood draw for two donors, one aged 18 to 30 and one aged 80 or older. Overall results and qualifications from the work: Observed TCR beta diversity correlated strongly with the percentage of naive T cells measured by flow cytometry. Observed TCR beta diversity per million T cells fell roughly linearly with age, and a significant reduction was already apparent by age around 40. Conclusive comparison of naive and antigen-experienced compartments was prevented by the profiling of bulk unsorted PBMCs. Because the CMV infection status of the donors was unknown, age-related changes in expanded clonotypes may potentially have been confounded. Compared with the aged group, the long-lived group had more naive CD4+ T cells, fewer expanded clones and increased TCR diversity, a pattern suggesting age selection. Total diversity estimates from one million sequenced T cells were considered lower bounds and underestimates.

On this clonotype itself: The antigen this receptor binds is unknown. Its ends do not fully match the called genes, so a read error is possible.

The library was obtained by 5' RACE. TCRdb names Illumina HiSeq 2500 as the instrument used. A second PCR of roughly 7 to 12 cycles was run with a J-beta primer mix and a sample-barcoded 5' primer. A template-switch 5' adaptor carrying 12 random nucleotides introduced a unique molecular identifier onto each TCR beta cDNA molecule. Each sample yielded at least 2.5 million CDR3-containing paired-end reads. All of the RNA was converted into first-strand cDNA using the Mint cDNA synthesis kit, with a TRBC-specific oligonucleotide serving as the primer. After uracil-DNA glycosylase treatment, a first 18-cycle PCR used universal primers M1SS and BC2_uni_R on all cDNA. The original methods were these. Each sample was normalized by randomly selecting 1 million high-quality reads, each carrying a distinct molecular identifier. Reads sharing molecular identifiers were discarded rather than binned into consensus sequences. MiTCR, set to a Q25 quality threshold and the strictest error-elimination algorithm, was used for CDR3 identification, clonotype clustering and error correction. A nonparametric unseen species model using Euler transformation provided a lower-bound estimate of total TCR beta diversity. In TCRdb, the public reads were trimmed at Q25 with fastp and aligned with MiXCR, with productive beta chains retained. Rows with one shared CDR3 protein collapse into an entry with the most common genes and DNA. The V and J calls were not made by the authors but by TCRdb's processing. Across this sample there are around 870,000 distinct CDR3 sequences, with 29% seen only once. Of the sample, approximately 15% falls within the top ten clones.

Its CDR3 holds 18 amino acids, cysteine through phenylalanine. The CDR3 DNA has 54 bases and is translated from base 1. Via the germline V gene, CDR1 is SGHAT and CDR2 FQNNGV. The approximately 40 donors, aged 6 to 90 years, were systemically healthy Caucasian individuals from Russia. Around 9.7 milliliters of peripheral blood were collected from each donor into EDTA-treated Vacutainer tubes. Ficoll-Paque density-gradient centrifugation was used to isolate PBMCs, with at least 6.5 million per sample. Trizol reagent was used to extract total RNA from the PBMCs, yielding at least 5.5 micrograms per sample. Naive CD45RAhigh/CD27high T cell percentages were measured by flow cytometry on a PBMC aliquot from every donor.

The origin of this receptor is an elderly woman in good health. Sequencing was performed on blood. The chain joins TRBV11-2 to TRBJ2-6; perhaps TRBD1 is the D gene, with 7 bases matching. At the DNA level, the sequence is TGTGCCAGCAGCGGGCGGGACAAAACAGGGAAGGGGGCCAACGCCCTGACTTTC. Its protein reads: CASSGRDKTGKGANALTF.